These 18 T cell receptor beta chains came from one sample sequenced in a study of cytomegalovirus exposure and HLA in healthy donors. The PCR contained 60 Vbeta and 13 Jbeta primers. Sequencing was performed with immunoSEQ multiplex PCR; in TCRdb, only in-frame clones are kept and a portion is missing. The profile shows around 150,000 clones, 82% of them singletons. Sequencing used PBMCs. These receptors were taken from a girl aged 2 to 9 in good health and CMV-seropositive.

The rearrangement joins TRBV7-9 to TRBJ2-7; 7 bases are a match to TRBD2. This CDR3 has 15 residues. V trimming: 5 bases; J trimming: 6 bases; junction bases outside the gene matches: 13. Germline values: CDR1 SEHNR, CDR2 FQNEAQ (reference sequence). CDR3 DNA sequence: TGTGCCAGCAGCAAAGGGACTATCCGCTTGGGCGAGCAGTACTTC. It encodes CASSKGTIRLGEQYF.

This chain connects TRBV28 to TRBJ2-5; D is possibly TRBD2 (6 bases). V was clipped by 3 bases and J by 1 base, with 12 bases between them. This CDR3 is built from 15 residues. Germline CDR1 reads MDHEN; CDR2 reads SYDVKM. The CDR3 coding sequence is TGTGCCAGCAGTTTGGGGTTCGGGGGCCAAGAGACCCAGTACTTC. Its translation: CASSLGFGGQETQYF.

The V and J genes are TRBV28 and TRBJ1-5; TRBD1 agrees at 7 bases. The CDR3 is made up of 15 amino acids. Per germline, CDR1 MDHEN and CDR2 SYDVKM. The junction had 9 bases not matched to a gene; V was cut back by 7 bases and J by 3 bases. The CDR3 region has the DNA TGTGCCAGCACCGACGGACAGGTGATCAATCAGCCCCAGCATTTT. It is translated as CASTDGQVINQPQHF.

The chain has TRBV19 and TRBJ1-4; 9 bases line up with TRBD1. The J segment lost 8 bases and the V segment lost 5 bases, leaving 9 bases of the junction unmatched. The germline V gene encodes CDR1 LNHDA and CDR2 SQIVND (reference sequence). This CDR3 has 15 residues. In DNA form, the CDR3 reads TGTGCCAGTAGTTACGGGACAGGGATAGGAGAAAAACTGTTTTTT. Protein product: CASSYGTGIGEKLFF.

The gene calls are TRBV5-1 and TRBJ2-7; D possibly corresponds to TRBD1 (6 bases). Germline V gene lookup returns CDR1 SGHRS and CDR2 YFSETQ. The CDR3 has 17 amino acids. V lost 0 bases and J 3 bases, leaving 19 bases between the germline ends. DNA of the CDR3: TGCGCCAGCAGCTTGGGCACGGGACACCCTCCCATCTACGAGCAGTACTTC. As protein: CASSLGTGHPPIYEQYF.

V gene TRBV9 combines with J gene TRBJ2-6; D may be TRBD2 (6 bases). CDR3 length: 18 residues. V lost 1 base to trimming and J lost 0 bases, with 14 bases between them. Germline CDR1 reads SGDLS; CDR2 reads YYNGEE. CDR3 in DNA: TGTGCCAGCAGCGTAAACCTGGAGGGGTCCTCTGGGGCCAACGTCCTGACTTTC. Its translation is CASSVNLEGSSGANVLTF. The full variable domain, rest sourced from reference TRBV9 and TRBJ2-6, is DSGVTQTPKHLITATGQRVTLRCSPRSGDLSVYWYQQSLDQGLQFLIQYYNGEERAKGNILERFSAQQFPDLHSELNLSSLELGDSALYFCASSVNLEGSSGANVLTFGAGSRLTVL.

CDR3 residues: CASSLGGARSNQPQHF. CDR3 coding DNA: TGTGCCAGCAGCCTCGGAGGGGCGCGTAGCAATCAGCCCCAGCATTTT. This chain joins TRBV2 and TRBJ1-5; maybe TRBD1 (5 bases). Trimming cost V 6 bases and J 0 bases, with 15 bases left between them. CDR1 is SNHLY, CDR2 FYNNEI, per germline. The CDR3 runs to 16 residues.

The chain combines TRBV5-1 with TRBJ1-2, with D perhaps matching TRBD1 (6 bases). Germline V gene lookup returns CDR1 SGHRS and CDR2 YFSETQ. V lost 5 bases, J lost 3 bases, and 11 bases lay in between. This CDR3 has 13 residues. The CDR3 coding sequence is TGCGCCAGCAGTGAGGGGACATACTATGGCTACACCTTC. Its translation: CASSEGTYYGYTF.

The chain carries TRBV7-8 and TRBJ1-2; TRBD1 aligns across 9 bases. Germline CDR1 reads SGHVS; CDR2 reads FQNEAQ. The CDR3 covers 18 residues. The junction had 15 bases not matched to a gene; V was cut back by 4 bases and J by 3 bases. This chain's CDR3 is CASSSFTLTGGADYGYTF. DNA for the CDR3: TGTGCCAGCAGCTCATTCACTCTAACAGGGGGCGCGGACTATGGCTACACCTTC.

The chain carries TRBV7-9 and TRBJ2-5; D unresolved. CDR1 SEHNR and CDR2 FQNEAQ come from the germline V gene (reference sequence). Between the trimmed V and J ends, which lost 1 base and 4 bases, there was a span of 7 bases. The CDR3 contains 13 residues. The CDR3 region has the DNA TGTGCCAGCAGCTTAGGACTGAGAGAGACCCAGTACTTC. It is translated as CASSLGLRETQYF.

The J gene is TRBJ2-2, the V gene TRBV6-6; TRBD2 matches 11 bases. CDR3 length equals 15 residues. Per the germline V gene, CDR1 is MNHNY and CDR2 is SVGAGI (reference sequence). V lost 8 bases to trimming and J lost 6 bases; unmatched junction nucleotides: 8. CDR3 sequence: CASGLSSGRSGELFF. CDR3 DNA: TGTGCCAGCGGCCTCTCTAGCGGGAGGTCCGGGGAGCTGTTTTTT.

This clone was seen more than once but under ten times. V and J are TRBV30 and TRBJ2-5; D uncertain. The J call may be mistaken, given a closer DNA end match to TRBJ2-7. The CDR3 consists of 10 residues. Looked up from germline, CDR1 is GTSNPN and CDR2 is SVGIG (reference sequence). Here the CDR3 DNA reads TGTGCCTGGAGTGGCTACGAGCAGTACTTC. Protein: CAWSGYEQYF.

J is TRBJ2-5 and V is TRBV9; 8 bases agree with TRBD2. This CDR3 has 13 residues. Germline lookup yields CDR1 SGDLS and CDR2 YYNGEE. The V and J ends lost 2 bases and 5 bases, in that order; junction bases with no gene match: 2. CDR3 nucleotides: TGTGCCAGCAGCGTCCCGGGAGGGGAGACCCAGTACTTC. Its translation: CASSVPGGETQYF. Based on the CDR3 plus reference TRBV9 and TRBJ2-5, the full variable domain is DSGVTQTPKHLITATGQRVTLRCSPRSGDLSVYWYQQSLDQGLQFLIQYYNGEERAKGNILERFSAQQFPDLHSELNLSSLELGDSALYFCASSVPGGETQYFGPGTRLLVL.

J is TRBJ2-5 and V is TRBV4-2; D is possibly TRBD1 (5 bases). V was pared by 0 bases and J by 3 bases, with 8 bases between. The CDR3 loop spans 14 amino acids. Germline assignment: CDR1 LGHNA and CDR2 YNFKEQ. The CDR3 bases are TGTGCCAGCAGCCAAGAATCAGGGAAAGAGACCCAGTACTTC. Its protein product is CASSQESGKETQYF.

The chain uses TRBV13 and TRBJ2-3, with 9 bases that match TRBD2. This CDR3 is built from 16 residues. V dropped 3 bases and J dropped 0; count of bases not matched to a gene: 4. Germline CDR1 PRHDT, CDR2 FYEKMQ (reference sequence). CDR3 DNA sequence: TGTGCCAGCAGCTTTCGACTAGCGGTCAGCACAGATACGCAGTATTTT. It specifies CASSFRLAVSTDTQYF.

The V and J genes are TRBV30 and TRBJ1-5, with unresolved D. Germline V lookup: CDR1 GTSNPN, CDR2 SVGIG (reference sequence). The CDR3 consists of 15 residues. The V gene lost 0 bases and the J gene lost 4 bases, with 13 bases spanning the gap. The CDR3 bases are TGTGCCTGGAGTGTGGATGGAGGCTTAAATCAGCCCCAGCATTTT. Encoded protein: CAWSVDGGLNQPQHF. The full variable domain, with the rest looked up from reference TRBV30 and TRBJ1-5, is SQTIHQWPATLVQPVGSPLSLECTVEGTSNPNLYWYRQAAGRGLQLLFYSVGIGQISSEVPQNLSASRPQDRQFILSSKKLLLSDSGFYLCAWSVDGGLNQPQHFGDGTRLSIL.

V usage is TRBV30 and J usage is TRBJ1-5, with a possible D match to TRBD1 (6 bases). V gave up 2 bases and J gave up 5 bases, with 13 bases separating them. Germline V lookup: CDR1 GTSNPN, CDR2 SVGIG (reference sequence). The CDR3 length is 14 residues. The CDR3 bases are TGTGCCTGGAGTAAGGGGGGGAGATATCAGCCCCAGCATTTT. Protein product: CAWSKGGRYQPQHF.

The chain is built from TRBV7-8 and TRBJ2-7; D is possibly TRBD2 (7 bases). Germline CDR1 SGHVS, CDR2 FQNEAQ. The CDR3 length is 13 residues. Trimming removed 8 bases at V and 2 bases at J, with 13 bases between. CDR3 bases: TGTGCCAGCTCCGGGGGGCCCGCCTACGAGCAGTACTTC. This codes for CASSGGPAYEQYF.